These 32 T cell receptor beta chains share one sample of origin, sequenced in a study of T-cell memory formation after mild COVID-19. One entry per CDR3 protein, called by TCRdb with MiXCR from the 5' RACE reads. Of fewer than 350,000 distinct CDR3 sequences detected, about 16% appear once; the ten largest clones hold about a fifth. The material sequenced was PBMCs or a T cell subset sorted from them (not recorded which). The receptors originated from a young man who had mild COVID-19 (a few samples of this study predate the infection). Cell type and time point are not known.

The chain carries TRBV7-3 and TRBJ2-1; TRBD2 matches 9 bases. Germline V gene lookup returns CDR1 SGHTA and CDR2 FQGTGA. CDR3 size: 14 residues. V shed 2 bases, J shed 6 bases, and the junction held 2 bases outside the gene matches. CDR3 bases: TGTGCCAGCAGCTTAGGGACTAGCATCAATGAGCAGTTCTTC. Its translation is CASSLGTSINEQFF. Full variable domain (rest looked up from reference TRBV7-3 and TRBJ2-1): GAGVSQTPSNKVTEKGKYVELRCDPISGHTALYWYRQSLGQGPEFLIYFQGTGAADDSGLPNDRFFAVRPEGSVSTLKIQRTERGDSAVYLCASSLGTSINEQFFGPGTRLTVL.

This clonotype was counted many times. The CDR3 DNA follows: TGTGCCAGCAGCTCCCCGCGGACTAGCGGGGGGGGGGAGCAGTACTTC. Its protein is CASSSPRTSGGGEQYF. The chain combines TRBV12-3 or TRBV12-4 with TRBJ2-7; 15 bases map to TRBD2. The CDR3 is 16 amino acids. V shed 6 bases and J 7 bases; nucleotides not matched to a gene: 10.

The chain carries TRBV19 and TRBJ2-1; 9 nucleotides line up with TRBD1. V shed 6 bases, J shed 6 bases, and the junction held 9 bases outside the gene matches. Per germline, CDR1 LNHDA and CDR2 SQIVND (reference sequence). The CDR3 is 15 amino acids. CDR3 amino acids: CASSPGQGFGNEQFF. The CDR3 bases are TGTGCCAGTAGCCCGGGACAGGGTTTCGGCAATGAGCAGTTCTTC.

The chain carries TRBV7-9 and TRBJ1-5; 8 bases are a match to TRBD1. The CDR3 is made up of 13 amino acids. The V segment lost 7 bases and the J segment 5 bases; nucleotides outside the gene matches: 4. CDR1 is SEHNR, CDR2 FQNEAQ, per germline (reference sequence). CDR3 in amino acids: CASTKTGDQPQHF. As DNA, the CDR3 is TGTGCCAGCACCAAGACAGGGGATCAGCCCCAGCATTTT.

This clonotype occurred a few times. The DNA of the CDR3 is TGTGCCACCGGATTGGCGGGGGGCGGCAAGGGTTATGAGCAGTTCTTC. It encodes CATGLAGGGKGYEQFF. V and J are TRBV10-3 and TRBJ2-1, with 8 bases fitting TRBD2. The junction had 19 bases not matched to a gene; V was cut back by 10 bases and J by 8 bases. The CDR3 covers 16 residues. Germline V gene data show CDR1 as ENHRY and CDR2 as SYGVKD.

This clonotype has a handful of counts. The chain has TRBV7-8 and TRBJ1-5; tentative D call: TRBD1 (5 bases). The V gene's germline CDR1 is SGHVS and CDR2 FQNEAQ. CDR3 size: 14 residues. Between the trimmed V and J ends, which lost 7 bases and 7 bases, there was a span of 17 bases. The CDR3 reads CASTPTAGWQPQHF. The CDR3 DNA sequence: TGTGCCAGCACCCCGACAGCTGGATGGCAGCCCCAGCATTTT.

The genes are TRBV7-9 and TRBJ2-5; D ambiguous. The CDR3 has 13 amino acids. The germline V gene has CDR1 SEHNR and CDR2 FQNEAQ (reference sequence). V was cut by 3 bases and J by 1 base, with 6 bases left in between. The CDR3 is CASSFNGQETQYF. The CDR3, as DNA: TGTGCCAGCAGCTTCAACGGCCAAGAGACCCAGTACTTC.

This clonotype was seen repeatedly, ten times or more. The J gene is TRBJ2-2, the V gene TRBV20-1, with TRBD2 identical over 7 bases. Germline-derived CDR1 and CDR2 are DFQATT and SNEGSKA (reference sequence). Trimming took 3 bases from V and 5 from J; bases not matched to a gene: 12. CDR3 length: 16 amino acids. CDR3 nucleotides: TGCAGTGCTAGGTCCTCGGGGAGGGTCGGTACCGGGGAGCTGTTTTTT. Its protein product is CSARSSGRVGTGELFF.

This clonotype was observed a handful of times. The chain couples TRBV5-1 to TRBJ2-5; possibly TRBD1 for D (6 bases). In germline, CDR1 is SGHRS, CDR2 YFSETQ. The CDR3 extends over 14 amino acids. V lost 4 bases to trimming and J lost 5 bases, with 15 bases between them. In nucleotides, the CDR3 is TGCGCCAGCAGCGGGGGCGAGGTAGCTGAGACCCAGTACTTC. It translates to CASSGGEVAETQYF.

In its sample, this clonotype was seen a few times. The DNA of the CDR3 is TGTGCCAGCAGTCCCCGAGACGAGCAGTACTTC. This translates into CASSPRDEQYF. V usage is TRBV6-6 and J usage is TRBJ2-7; the D is unclear. Germline V CDR1 and CDR2: MNHNY, SVGAGI (reference sequence). V lost 5 bases to trimming and J lost 5 bases, with 7 bases between them. The CDR3 extends over 11 amino acids.

This clonotype was observed a handful of times. The chain is built from TRBV6-5 and TRBJ2-2; TRBD2 matches 7 bases. Germline V lookup: CDR1 MNHEY, CDR2 SVGAGI. There are 17 residues in the CDR3. V gave up 8 bases and J gave up 0 bases; unmatched junction bases: 12. The DNA for the CDR3 is TGTGCCAGCGCCGTGAAGGCGGGGGAAGCGAACACCGGGGAGCTGTTTTTT. Translated: CASAVKAGEANTGELFF.

The chain links TRBV27 to TRBJ2-5; possibly TRBD1 or TRBD2 for D (5 bases each). CDR1 and CDR2 (germline): MNHEY, SMNVEV (reference sequence). V was pared by 6 bases and J by 5 bases, with 10 bases between. The CDR3 loop spans 12 amino acids. CDR3 amino acids: CASRGVSETQYF. CDR3 DNA: TGTGCCAGCAGGGGGGTTTCGGAGACCCAGTACTTC.

There are a few counts of this clonotype. V and J are TRBV19 and TRBJ1-5, with D possibly TRBD1 on 5 matching bases. V was pared by 5 bases and J by 3 bases, with 14 bases between. Germline assignment: CDR1 LNHDA and CDR2 SQIVND (reference sequence). There are 15 residues in the CDR3. CDR3: CASSFRDGYNQPQHF. The CDR3 nucleotides are TGTGCCAGTAGTTTCCGGGACGGCTACAATCAGCCCCAGCATTTT.

The V gene is TRBV20-1, the J gene TRBJ2-5, with a tentative D call TRBD1 (6 bases). The CDR3 runs to 14 residues. The V and J ends lost 5 bases and 3 bases respectively, with 16 bases between them. The V gene's germline CDR1 is DFQATT and CDR2 SNEGSKA (reference sequence). CDR3 sequence: CSAGRGAKEETQYF. CDR3 DNA sequence: TGCAGTGCTGGCAGGGGCGCGAAGGAAGAGACCCAGTACTTC.

This clonotype was counted many times. The chain links TRBV27 to TRBJ2-7, with D perhaps given as TRBD1 or TRBD2 (5 bases each). The V end lost 8 bases, the J end lost 0 bases, and 14 bases lay between the germline ends. This CDR3 has 14 amino acids. The germline V gene has CDR1 MNHEY and CDR2 SMNVEV (reference sequence). DNA of the CDR3: TGTGCCAGCCGCCCCCGGGGCAGCTCCTACGAGCAGTACTTC. This sequence encodes CASRPRGSSYEQYF.

CDR3 coding DNA: TGTGCCAGCAGCCCCGGCGGGGGGCTCTCCTACGAGCAGTACTTC. Encoded protein: CASSPGGGLSYEQYF. The chain carries TRBV6-2 or TRBV6-3 and TRBJ2-7, with 8 positions matching TRBD2. V lost 6 bases, J lost 0 bases, and 7 bases stayed unmatched. The CDR3 totals 15 residues. Germline assignment: CDR1 MNHEY and CDR2 SVGEGT.

As for this clonotype: Given the absence of the conserved phenylalanine or tryptophan at the CDR3 end, a read error is likely. No DNA is shown, since the ends of the CDR3 on it are uncertain; the CDR3 is the one TCRdb lists. The rearrangement links TRBV29-1 to TRBJ1-2; the DNA was not used to check the table's D call, TRBD1. The CDR3 is made up of 8 amino acids, end residues included. Germline V gene sequence: CDR1 SQVTM, CDR2 ANQGSEA. Here the CDR3 reads CSVDGRSL.

This chain uses TRBV7-8 with TRBJ2-3; 10 nucleotides align to TRBD2. The CDR3 is made up of 18 amino acids. In germline, CDR1 is SGHVS, CDR2 FQNEAQ. The trim removed 5 bases at V and 7 bases at J, leaving 18 bases unmatched. The CDR3 DNA sequence: TGTGCCAGCAGCCCCCCGGGGGGAACTAGCGGGGAGAGAAATACGCAGTATTTT. It translates to CASSPPGGTSGERNTQYF.

This clonotype was seen repeatedly, ten times or more. The rearrangement links TRBV19 to TRBJ1-6; TRBD1 aligns across 12 bases. The CDR3 is 18 amino acids. From germline, CDR1 is LNHDA and CDR2 SQIVND (reference sequence). With 6 bases clipped from V and 2 bases from J, the junction kept 8 bases outside the gene matches. The CDR3 sequence is CASSGTGGDWPYNSPLHF. CDR3 in DNA: TGTGCCAGTAGCGGGACAGGGGGCGATTGGCCCTATAATTCACCCCTCCACTTT.

The chain combines TRBV4-2 with TRBJ1-1; tentative D call: TRBD1 (6 bases). Germline-derived CDR1 and CDR2 are LGHNA and YNFKEQ. CDR3 length equals 16 residues. The V gene lost 1 base and the J gene lost 5 bases, with 17 bases spanning the gap. The chain's CDR3 is CASSQGPTGSSTEAFF. The DNA of the CDR3 is TGTGCCAGCAGCCAAGGGCCTACAGGGAGTTCGACTGAAGCTTTCTTT.

In this sample, this clonotype turned up a few times. This sequence joins TRBV7-2 and TRBJ2-7, with 10 nucleotides matching TRBD2. J gave up 5 bases and V 5 bases, and 12 bases lay outside the gene matches. Germline V gene data show CDR1 as SGHTA and CDR2 as FQGNSA. The CDR3 has 16 amino acids. CDR3 sequence (DNA): TGTGCCAGCAGCCCCGGAGCGGGGGGGCCTTCCCACGAGCAGTACTTC. Protein product: CASSPGAGGPSHEQYF.

The rearrangement uses TRBV4-1 and TRBJ2-5; 7 nucleotides agree with TRBD1. V lost 8 bases to trimming and J lost 10 bases; unmatched junction nucleotides: 16. The CDR3 is 14 residues long. Germline loops: CDR1 MGHRA, CDR2 YSYEKL. The CDR3 nucleotides read TGCGCCAGCGGAGAACAGGGGCCAGCTGGAAGCCAGTACTTC. It is translated as CASGEQGPAGSQYF.

The J gene is TRBJ2-7, the V gene TRBV6-6; D unresolved. V shed 0 bases and J shed 1 base, with 7 bases lying between them. This CDR3 region has 14 residues. From germline, CDR1 is MNHNY and CDR2 SVGAGI (reference sequence). The CDR3 loop reads CASSYSGPSYEQYF. Here the CDR3 DNA reads TGTGCCAGCAGTTACTCAGGACCTTCCTACGAGCAGTACTTC.

This clonotype was observed a few times. V gene TRBV11-2 combines with J gene TRBJ2-1; no clear D gene. Germline-derived CDR1 and CDR2 are SGHAT and FQNNGV. Trimming shortened V by 3 bases and J by 0 bases, and 9 bases separated the two germline ends. This CDR3 is 15 amino acids long. CDR3 in DNA: TGTGCCAGCAGCTTTAGAGAGCCCTCCTACAATGAGCAGTTCTTC. It translates to CASSFREPSYNEQFF.

This clonotype was found a few times. The chain links TRBV5-1 to TRBJ2-1; D call uncertain. Per the germline V gene, CDR1 is SGHRS and CDR2 is YFSETQ. Deletions cut 4 bases from V and 4 bases from J, with 18 bases between. This CDR3 is 16 amino acids long. In DNA, the CDR3 is TGCGCCAGCAGCCCAATTACAGTTCGTTCATACAATGAGCAGTTCTTC. This gives the protein CASSPITVRSYNEQFF.

The chain recombines TRBV5-1 with TRBJ1-6; maybe TRBD1 (5 bases). This CDR3 is 14 amino acids long. V was cut by 3 bases and J by 6 bases, with 10 bases left in between. The germline CDR1 and CDR2 sequences are SGHRS and YFSETQ. CDR3 in amino acids: CASSWDGFNSPLHF. The CDR3 bases are TGCGCCAGCAGCTGGGACGGGTTTAATTCACCCCTCCACTTT.

The table lists this clonotype with a few counts. The chain recombines TRBV5-1 with TRBJ2-3, with D maybe TRBD2 (5 bases). In germline, CDR1 is SGHRS, CDR2 YFSETQ. There are 15 residues in the CDR3. V gave up 2 bases and J gave up 0 bases, with 10 bases separating them. The CDR3 here is CASSLRGVSTDTQYF. The CDR3, as DNA: TGCGCCAGCAGCTTACGGGGAGTTAGCACAGATACGCAGTATTTT.

The chain combines TRBV5-1 with TRBJ2-3; 7 positions match TRBD1. The CDR3 totals 14 residues. CDR1 is SGHRS and CDR2 is YFSETQ in the germline V gene. V lost 2 bases and J lost 5; bases outside the gene matches: 5. The DNA for the CDR3 is TGCGCCAGCAGCTTTACAGGGGCAGTAGATACGCAGTATTTT. Residues: CASSFTGAVDTQYF. Combining the CDR3 with reference TRBV5-1 and TRBJ2-3 gives the whole variable domain KAGVTQTPRYLIKTRGQQVTLSCSPISGHRSVSWYQQTPGQGLQFLFEYFSETQRNKGNFPGRFSGRQFSNSRSEMNVSTLELGDSALYLCASSFTGAVDTQYFGPGTRLTVL.

This clonotype was counted a few times. The chain links TRBV7-9 to TRBJ1-2; D is unresolved. CDR1 and CDR2 (germline): SEHNR, FQNEAQ (reference sequence). Trimming took off 1 base at V and 1 base at J, with 10 bases between the two ends. The CDR3 is made up of 15 amino acids. CDR3 nucleotide sequence: TGTGCCAGCAGCTTAGTCAGGTTGGATAACTATGGCTACACCTTC. It is translated as CASSLVRLDNYGYTF.

This sequence joins TRBV19 and TRBJ1-4; maybe TRBD1 (5 bases). The germline V gene has CDR1 LNHDA and CDR2 SQIVND (reference sequence). CDR3 length: 14 amino acids. The germline V and J ends were trimmed by 10 bases and 7 bases, with 19 bases remaining between them. Written as DNA, the CDR3 is TGTGCCAATCACCACTGTGAGGGGACTGAAAAACTGTTTTTT. Its protein is CANHHCEGTEKLFF.

The V call is TRBV7-3, the J call TRBJ2-5; perhaps D is TRBD1 or TRBD2 (5 bases each). CDR1 and CDR2 (germline): SGHTA, FQGTGA. Trimming cost V 5 bases and J 5 bases, with 18 bases left between them. This CDR3 is 15 amino acids long. The CDR3 loop is CASSRTGGASETQYF. Written as DNA, the CDR3 is TGTGCCAGCAGCCGGACGGGTGGGGCTAGCGAGACCCAGTACTTC.

In its sample, this clonotype was seen a few times. The V call is TRBV19, the J call TRBJ1-5, with TRBD1 identical over 10 bases. The germline CDR1 and CDR2 sequences are LNHDA and SQIVND (reference sequence). This CDR3 contains 14 residues. The V segment lost 4 bases and the J segment 7 bases; nucleotides outside the gene matches: 4. CDR3 DNA sequence: TGTGCCAGTAGTACGACAGGGGGCAGGCAGCCCCAGCATTTT. Protein product: CASSTTGGRQPQHF. Supplemented by reference TRBV19 and TRBJ1-5, the full variable domain reads DGGITQSPKYLFRKEGQNVTLSCEQNLNHDAMYWYRQDPGQGLRLIYYSQIVNDFQKGDIAEGYSVSREKKESFPLTVTSAQKNPTAFYLCASSTTGGRQPQHFGDGTRLSIL.